These T cell receptor beta chains were read from a single sample in a study of Ad26.COV2.S vaccination and SARS-CoV-2 variants. Repertoires were generated with immunoSEQ multiplex PCR, while TCRdb's copy carries only in-frame clones and drops some. The data show some 180,000 clones, around 85% seen once. The source was peripheral blood, collected after recovery from COVID-19. Source of these receptors: a human donor who had recovered from COVID-19. CDR3s include the opening cysteine and the closing phenylalanine or tryptophan. D genes are given only for firm matches.

>-|TRBV13|TRBJ2-2
CASSYQGGELFF
>TRBD2|TRBV3-1/TRBV3-2|TRBJ2-3
CASSQEVREGLDTQYF
>TRBD1|TRBV27|TRBJ2-7
CASRLLGTGSYEQYF
>TRBD2|TRBV9|TRBJ2-1
CASSVEFIGGLAGEQFF
>-|TRBV4-2|TRBJ2-1
CASSPGQFSDLHEQFF
>TRBD2|TRBV7-8|TRBJ2-4
CASSLGLAGHYF
>-|TRBV5-5|TRBJ2-7
CASSNINRAVEQYF
>TRBD1|TRBV13|TRBJ2-3
CASSLRQGSTDTQYF
>TRBD2|TRBV7-3|TRBJ2-3
CASSLSPAGARGQYF
>TRBD2|TRBV15|TRBJ2-7
CATSREKLAGAEQYF
>-|TRBV10-3|TRBJ1-2
CAISESQTDNYGYTF
>TRBD2|TRBV5-6|TRBJ2-7
CASSPIAGGNYEQYF
>-|TRBV2|TRBJ2-7
CASSGGQIGSYEQYF
>-|TRBV30|TRBJ1-5
CAWSPPGQPQHF
>-|TRBV6-5|TRBJ2-7
CASRSLTYEQYF
>-|TRBV4-1|TRBJ2-2
CASSQGTTRLTGELFF
>-|TRBV7-2|TRBJ2-7
CASSLAVSYEQYF
>-|TRBV7-8|TRBJ1-2
CASSLQGTNYGYTF
>TRBD2|TRBV9|TRBJ2-5
CASSASGVWAETQYF
>-|TRBV7-9|TRBJ1-4
CASSLEGSREKLFF
>-|TRBV9|TRBJ2-4
CASSVESGGRGNIQYF
>-|TRBV7-6|TRBJ2-5
CASSGLGQSQETQYF
>-|TRBV6-5|TRBJ1-3
CASRAGSSGNTIYF
>-|TRBV25-1|TRBJ2-7
CASSGGESYEQYF
>TRBD2|TRBV7-8|TRBJ2-1
CASTNQGLARGNEQFF
>TRBD1|TRBV10-3|TRBJ1-2
CAISNLQGADGYTF
>TRBD1|TRBV11-1|TRBJ2-3
CASSLEWGTVTDTQYF
>TRBD1|TRBV5-1|TRBJ2-7
CASSLGGQGAYEQYF
>TRBD1|TRBV28|TRBJ2-1
CASTPLGQGNNEQFF
>-|TRBV28|TRBJ1-1
CASRGDTEAFF
>-|TRBV6-5|TRBJ1-6
CASRSTGIGNSPLHF
>TRBD1|TRBV19|TRBJ1-2
CASSIEWGTGSGGYTF
>-|TRBV6-6|TRBJ2-7
CASSPPFYESEKAYEQYF
>-|TRBV11-2|TRBJ1-2
CASSPDRTMAYTF
>TRBD1|TRBV6-1|TRBJ2-7
CASSEASGGLMVVYEQYF
>-|TRBV3-1/TRBV3-2|TRBJ1-3
CASSQLQYVSGNTIYF
>-|TRBV20-1|TRBJ1-4
CSASQGSNEKLFF
>TRBD1|TRBV25-1|TRBJ1-1
CASSERQGEAFF
>TRBD1|TRBV29-1|TRBJ2-7
CSVEVTTGVPSYEQYF
>-|TRBV27|TRBJ2-7
CASSFGQNYEQYF
>-|TRBV19|TRBJ1-6
CASSWDSSYNSPLHF
>-|TRBV6-5|TRBJ2-7
CASSYRDRRSYEQYF
>-|TRBV10-3|TRBJ1-6
CAISESSYNSPLHF
>-|TRBV25-1|TRBJ1-1
CASSELTQNTETFF
>TRBD2|TRBV7-9|TRBJ2-7
CASSSSGGFEQYF
>-|TRBV19|TRBJ1-2
CASKAAGVNYGYTF
>TRBD1|TRBV5-3|TRBJ1-1
CARSPGTDEAFF
>-|TRBV6-5|TRBJ1-2
CASRGSDYGYTF